This TCR beta chain was found in a study of blood T cells in healthy people across ages. Notes on the study in general: Estimates based on one million T cells were treated as lower bounds.

Note on this clonotype: Its matching antigen is unknown.

Primers used in a second PCR of roughly 6 to 11 cycles were a sample-barcoded 5' primer and a J-beta primer mix. TCRdb redid the calling of the 5' RACE reads with MiXCR, one entry per CDR3 protein. Of over 1.5 million distinct CDR3 sequences in the sample, about 50% were seen once. This sequence was found in a woman between 40 and 50 years old in good health. The sample taken for sequencing was blood.

CDR3 loop: CASSQDLTGQGAGANVLTF. Here the CDR3 DNA reads TGCGCCAGCAGCCAAGATCTCACGGGACAGGGCGCTGGGGCCAACGTCCTGACTTTC. The chain uses TRBV4-3 and TRBJ2-6; 9 bases agree with TRBD1. The V and J ends lost 0 bases and 2 bases, in that order; junction bases with no gene match: 8. This CDR3 region has 19 residues. Germline assignment: CDR1 LGHNA and CDR2 YSLEER.